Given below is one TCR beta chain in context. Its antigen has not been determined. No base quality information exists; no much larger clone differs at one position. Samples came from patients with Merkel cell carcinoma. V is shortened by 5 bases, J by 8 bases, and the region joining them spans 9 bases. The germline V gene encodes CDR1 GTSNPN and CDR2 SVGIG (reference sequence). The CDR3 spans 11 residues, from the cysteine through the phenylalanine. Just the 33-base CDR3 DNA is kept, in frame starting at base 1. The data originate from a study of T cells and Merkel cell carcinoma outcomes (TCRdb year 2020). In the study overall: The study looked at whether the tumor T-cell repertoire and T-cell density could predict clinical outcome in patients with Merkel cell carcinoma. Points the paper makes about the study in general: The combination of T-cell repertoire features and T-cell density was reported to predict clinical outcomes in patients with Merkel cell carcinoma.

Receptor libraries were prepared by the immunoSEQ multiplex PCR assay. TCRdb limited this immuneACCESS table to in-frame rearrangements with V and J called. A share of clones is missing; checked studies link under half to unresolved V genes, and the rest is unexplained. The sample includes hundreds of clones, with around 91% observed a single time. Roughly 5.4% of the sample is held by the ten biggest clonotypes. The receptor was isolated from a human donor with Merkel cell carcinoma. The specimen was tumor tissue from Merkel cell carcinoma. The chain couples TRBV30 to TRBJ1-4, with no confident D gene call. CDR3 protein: CAWGAVEKLFF. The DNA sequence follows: TGTGCCTGGGGAGCGGTGGAAAAACTGTTTTTT.